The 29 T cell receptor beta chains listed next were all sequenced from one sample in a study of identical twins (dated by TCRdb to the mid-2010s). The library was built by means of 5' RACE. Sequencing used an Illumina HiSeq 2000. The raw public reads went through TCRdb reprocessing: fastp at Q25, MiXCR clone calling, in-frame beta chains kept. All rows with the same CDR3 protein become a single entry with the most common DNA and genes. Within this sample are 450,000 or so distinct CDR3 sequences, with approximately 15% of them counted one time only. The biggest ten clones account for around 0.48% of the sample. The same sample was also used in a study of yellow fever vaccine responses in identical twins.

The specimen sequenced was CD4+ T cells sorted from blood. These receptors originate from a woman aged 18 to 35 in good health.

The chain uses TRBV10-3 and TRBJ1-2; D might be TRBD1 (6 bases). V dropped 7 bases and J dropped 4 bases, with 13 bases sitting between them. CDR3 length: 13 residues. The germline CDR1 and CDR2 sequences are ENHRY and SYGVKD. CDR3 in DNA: TGTGCCATCACATCGGGGGGCCGCTATGGCTACACCTTC. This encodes CAITSGGRYGYTF.

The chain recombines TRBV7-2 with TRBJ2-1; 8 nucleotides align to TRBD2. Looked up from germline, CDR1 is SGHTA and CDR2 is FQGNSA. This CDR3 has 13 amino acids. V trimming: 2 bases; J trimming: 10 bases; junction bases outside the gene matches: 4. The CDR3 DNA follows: TGTGCCAGCAGCTTAAAACCGGGGGGGGAGCAGTTCTTC. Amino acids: CASSLKPGGEQFF.

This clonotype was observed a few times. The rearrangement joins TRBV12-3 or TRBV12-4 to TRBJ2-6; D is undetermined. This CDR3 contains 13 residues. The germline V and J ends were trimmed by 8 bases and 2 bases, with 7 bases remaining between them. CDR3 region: CASRQAGANVLTF. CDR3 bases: TGTGCCAGCCGGCAGGCTGGGGCCAACGTCCTGACTTTC.

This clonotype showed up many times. The CDR3 spells CSARGLAGVNGELFF. The CDR3 nucleotides read TGCAGTGCTAGAGGACTAGCGGGAGTTAACGGGGAGCTGTTTTTT. The rearrangement links TRBV20-1 to TRBJ2-2, with 12 bases matching TRBD2. Germline-derived CDR1 and CDR2 are DFQATT and SNEGSKA (reference sequence). The CDR3 spans 15 residues. J lost 7 bases, V lost 1 base, and 4 bases had no gene match.

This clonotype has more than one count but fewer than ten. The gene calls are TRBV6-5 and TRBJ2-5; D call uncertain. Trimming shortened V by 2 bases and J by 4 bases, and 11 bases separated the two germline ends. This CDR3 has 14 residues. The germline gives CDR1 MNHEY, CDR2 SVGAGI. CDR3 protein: CASSYGREGETQYF. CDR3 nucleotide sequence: TGTGCCAGCAGTTACGGAAGGGAAGGAGAGACCCAGTACTTC.

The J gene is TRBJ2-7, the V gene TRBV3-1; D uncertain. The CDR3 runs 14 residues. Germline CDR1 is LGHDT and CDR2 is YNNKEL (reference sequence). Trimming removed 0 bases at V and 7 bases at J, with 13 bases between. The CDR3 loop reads CASSQDEFLREQYF. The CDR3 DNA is TGTGCCAGCAGCCAAGATGAGTTCCTACGGGAGCAGTACTTC.

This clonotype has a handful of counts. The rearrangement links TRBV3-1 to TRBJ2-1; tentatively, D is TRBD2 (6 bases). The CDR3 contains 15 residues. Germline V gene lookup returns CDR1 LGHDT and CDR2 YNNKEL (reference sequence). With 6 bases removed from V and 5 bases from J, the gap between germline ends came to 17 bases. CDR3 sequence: CASSRSGTRNNEQFF. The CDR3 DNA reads TGTGCCAGCAGTCGTTCCGGGACTCGGAACAATGAGCAGTTCTTC.

The CDR3 is CSASWQDQTQYF. The CDR3 bases are TGCAGTGCTAGTTGGCAGGACCAGACCCAGTACTTC. The chain links TRBV20-1 to TRBJ2-5; D ambiguous. The V end lost 3 bases, the J end lost 6 bases, and 11 bases lay between the germline ends. This CDR3 has 12 residues. The germline gives CDR1 DFQATT, CDR2 SNEGSKA (reference sequence).

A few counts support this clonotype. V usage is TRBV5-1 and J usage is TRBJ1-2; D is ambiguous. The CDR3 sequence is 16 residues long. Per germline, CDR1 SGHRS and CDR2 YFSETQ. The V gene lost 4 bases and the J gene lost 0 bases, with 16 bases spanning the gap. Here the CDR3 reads CASSRADSTSNYGYTF. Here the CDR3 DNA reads TGCGCCAGCAGCAGGGCAGACTCTACTTCTAACTATGGCTACACCTTC.

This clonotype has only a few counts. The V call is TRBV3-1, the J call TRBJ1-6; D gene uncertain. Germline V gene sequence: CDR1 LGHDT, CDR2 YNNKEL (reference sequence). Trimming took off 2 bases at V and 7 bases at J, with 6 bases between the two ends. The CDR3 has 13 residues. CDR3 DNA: TGTGCCAGCAGCCAACTGAGAAATTCACCCCTCCACTTT. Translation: CASSQLRNSPLHF.

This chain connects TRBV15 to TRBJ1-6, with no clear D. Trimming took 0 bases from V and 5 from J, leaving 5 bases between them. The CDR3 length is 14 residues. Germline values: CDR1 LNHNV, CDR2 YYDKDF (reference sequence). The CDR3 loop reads CATSRDQDNSPLHF. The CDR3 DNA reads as TGTGCCACCAGCAGAGATCAAGATAATTCACCCCTCCACTTT.

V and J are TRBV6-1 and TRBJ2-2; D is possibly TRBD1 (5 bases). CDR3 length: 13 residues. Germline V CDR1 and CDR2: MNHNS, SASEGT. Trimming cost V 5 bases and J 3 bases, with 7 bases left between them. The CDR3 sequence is CASSRQYTGELFF. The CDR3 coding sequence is TGTGCCAGCAGTCGACAGTACACCGGGGAGCTGTTTTTT.

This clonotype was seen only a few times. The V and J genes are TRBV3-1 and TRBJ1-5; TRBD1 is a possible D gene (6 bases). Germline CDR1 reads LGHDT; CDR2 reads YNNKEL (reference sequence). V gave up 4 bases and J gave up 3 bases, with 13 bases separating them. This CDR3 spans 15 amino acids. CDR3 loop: CASSLRGVDNQPQHF. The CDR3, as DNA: TGTGCCAGCAGCCTCAGGGGAGTGGACAATCAGCCCCAGCATTTT. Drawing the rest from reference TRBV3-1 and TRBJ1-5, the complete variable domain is DTAVSQTPKYLVTQMGNDKSIKCEQNLGHDTMYWYKQDSKKFLKIMFSYNNKELIINETVPNRFSPKSPDKAHLNLHINSLELGDSAVYFCASSLRGVDNQPQHFGDGTRLSIL.

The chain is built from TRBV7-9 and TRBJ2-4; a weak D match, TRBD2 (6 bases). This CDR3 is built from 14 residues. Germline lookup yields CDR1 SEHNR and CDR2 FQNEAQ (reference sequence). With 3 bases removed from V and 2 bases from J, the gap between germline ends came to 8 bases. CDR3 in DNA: TGTGCCAGCAGCTTTGGGGGGACCAAAAACATTCAGTACTTC. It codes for CASSFGGTKNIQYF.

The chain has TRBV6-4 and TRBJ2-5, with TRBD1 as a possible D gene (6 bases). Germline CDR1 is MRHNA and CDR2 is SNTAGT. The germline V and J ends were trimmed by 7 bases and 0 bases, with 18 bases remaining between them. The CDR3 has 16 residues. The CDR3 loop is CASTRLPRGYQETQYF. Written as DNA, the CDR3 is TGTGCCAGCACTCGGCTGCCTAGGGGGTACCAAGAGACCCAGTACTTC.

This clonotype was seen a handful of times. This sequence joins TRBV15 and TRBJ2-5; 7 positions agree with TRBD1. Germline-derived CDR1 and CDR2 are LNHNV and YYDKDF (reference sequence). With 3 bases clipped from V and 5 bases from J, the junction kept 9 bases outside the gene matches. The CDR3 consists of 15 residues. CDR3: CATSSDPGGIETQYF. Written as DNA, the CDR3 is TGTGCCACCAGCAGTGACCCAGGGGGTATCGAGACCCAGTACTTC.

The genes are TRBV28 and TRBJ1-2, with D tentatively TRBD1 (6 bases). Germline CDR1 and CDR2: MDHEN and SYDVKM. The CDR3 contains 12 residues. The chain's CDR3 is CVSGQLNYGYTF. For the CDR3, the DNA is TGTGTTTCAGGACAGCTTAACTATGGCTACACCTTC.

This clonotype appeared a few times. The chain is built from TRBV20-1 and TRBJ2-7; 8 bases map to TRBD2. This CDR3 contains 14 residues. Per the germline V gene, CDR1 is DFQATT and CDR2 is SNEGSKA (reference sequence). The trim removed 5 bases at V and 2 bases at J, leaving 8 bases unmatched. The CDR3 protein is CSARGGGITYEQYF. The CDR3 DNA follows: TGCAGTGCTCGGGGCGGGGGGATTACCTACGAGCAGTACTTC.

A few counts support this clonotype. The CDR3 DNA is TGTGCCAGCAGTTACGGGGCAGGGGGCGTGGAGACCCAGTACTTC. It translates to CASSYGAGGVETQYF. This sequence joins TRBV6-5 and TRBJ2-5; 8 nucleotides align to TRBD1. The CDR3 sequence is 15 residues long. Trimming took 2 bases from V and 5 from J; bases not matched to a gene: 7. The V gene's germline CDR1 is MNHEY and CDR2 SVGAGI.

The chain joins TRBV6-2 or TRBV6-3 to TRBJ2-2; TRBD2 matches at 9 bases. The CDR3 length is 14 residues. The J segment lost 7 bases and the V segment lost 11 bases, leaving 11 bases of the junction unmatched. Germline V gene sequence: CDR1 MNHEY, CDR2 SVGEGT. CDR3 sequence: CAGTAGGPVGELFF. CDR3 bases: TGTGCCGGGACGGCGGGAGGGCCGGTCGGGGAGCTGTTTTTT.

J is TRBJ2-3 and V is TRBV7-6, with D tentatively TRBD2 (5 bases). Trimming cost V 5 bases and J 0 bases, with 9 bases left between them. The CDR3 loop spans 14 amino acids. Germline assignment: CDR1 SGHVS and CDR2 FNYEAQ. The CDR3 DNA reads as TGTGCCAGCAGCCTTAGCGTTAGCACAGATACGCAGTATTTT. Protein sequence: CASSLSVSTDTQYF.

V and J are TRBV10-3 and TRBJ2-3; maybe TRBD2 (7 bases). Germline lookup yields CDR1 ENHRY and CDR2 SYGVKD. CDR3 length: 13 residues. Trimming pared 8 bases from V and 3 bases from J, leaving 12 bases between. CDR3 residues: CAIGGGPTDTQYF. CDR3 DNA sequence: TGTGCCATCGGGGGGGGGCCGACAGATACGCAGTATTTT.

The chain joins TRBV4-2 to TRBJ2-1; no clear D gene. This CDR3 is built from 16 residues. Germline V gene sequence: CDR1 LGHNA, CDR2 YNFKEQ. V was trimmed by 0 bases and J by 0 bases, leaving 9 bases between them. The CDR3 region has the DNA TGTGCCAGCAGCCAAGATTTACAGCGCTCCTACAATGAGCAGTTCTTC. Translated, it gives CASSQDLQRSYNEQFF.

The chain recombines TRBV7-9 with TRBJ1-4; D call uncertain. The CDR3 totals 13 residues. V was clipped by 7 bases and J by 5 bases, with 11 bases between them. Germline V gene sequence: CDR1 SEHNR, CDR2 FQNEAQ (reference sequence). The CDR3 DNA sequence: TGTGCCAGCACCAAAAGCGGGAATGAAAAACTGTTTTTT. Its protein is CASTKSGNEKLFF.

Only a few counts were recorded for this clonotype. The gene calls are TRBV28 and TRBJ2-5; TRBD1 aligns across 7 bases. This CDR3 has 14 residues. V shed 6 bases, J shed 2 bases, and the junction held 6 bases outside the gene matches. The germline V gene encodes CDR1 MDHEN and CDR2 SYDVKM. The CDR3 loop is CASRDTGEQETQYF. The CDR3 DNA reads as TGTGCCAGCAGGGACACAGGGGAACAAGAGACCCAGTACTTC.

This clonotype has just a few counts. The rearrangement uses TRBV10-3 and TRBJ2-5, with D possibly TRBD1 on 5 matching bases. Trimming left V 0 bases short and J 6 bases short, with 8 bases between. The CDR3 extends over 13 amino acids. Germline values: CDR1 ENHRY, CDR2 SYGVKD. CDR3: CAISESGVKTQYF. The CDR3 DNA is TGTGCCATCAGTGAGTCAGGGGTGAAGACCCAGTACTTC.

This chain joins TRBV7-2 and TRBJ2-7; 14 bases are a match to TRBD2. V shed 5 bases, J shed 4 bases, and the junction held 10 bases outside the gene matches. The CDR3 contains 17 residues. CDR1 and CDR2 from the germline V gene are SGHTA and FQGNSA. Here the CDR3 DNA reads TGTGCCAGCAGCCCCACCGGGACTAGCGGGGGTCTATACGAGCAGTACTTC. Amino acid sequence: CASSPTGTSGGLYEQYF.

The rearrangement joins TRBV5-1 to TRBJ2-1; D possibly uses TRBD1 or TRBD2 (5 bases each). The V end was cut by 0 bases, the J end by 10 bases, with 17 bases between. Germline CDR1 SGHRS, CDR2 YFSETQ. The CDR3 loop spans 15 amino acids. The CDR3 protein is CASSLAAGPRGEQFF. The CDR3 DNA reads TGCGCCAGCAGCTTGGCTGCAGGGCCACGAGGGGAGCAGTTCTTC.

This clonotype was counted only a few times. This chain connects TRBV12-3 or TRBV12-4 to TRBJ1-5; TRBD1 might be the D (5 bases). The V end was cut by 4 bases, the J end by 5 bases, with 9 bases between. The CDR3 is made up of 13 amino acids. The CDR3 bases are TGTGCCAGCAGTTATGACAGATATCAGCCCCAGCATTTT. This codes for CASSYDRYQPQHF.